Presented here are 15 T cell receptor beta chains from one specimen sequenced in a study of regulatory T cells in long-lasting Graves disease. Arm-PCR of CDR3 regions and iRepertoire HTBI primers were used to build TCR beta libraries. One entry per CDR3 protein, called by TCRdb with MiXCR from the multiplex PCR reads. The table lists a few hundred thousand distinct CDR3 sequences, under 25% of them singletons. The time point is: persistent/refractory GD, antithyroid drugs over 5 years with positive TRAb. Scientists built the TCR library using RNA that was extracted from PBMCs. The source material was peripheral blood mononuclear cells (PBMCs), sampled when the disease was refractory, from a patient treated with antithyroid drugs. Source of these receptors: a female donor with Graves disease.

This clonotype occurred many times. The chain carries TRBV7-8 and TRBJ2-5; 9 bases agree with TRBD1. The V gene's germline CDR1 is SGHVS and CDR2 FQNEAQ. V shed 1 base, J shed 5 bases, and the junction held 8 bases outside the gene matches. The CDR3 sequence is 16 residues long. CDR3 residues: CASSLVLGQGVETQYF. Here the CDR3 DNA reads TGTGCCAGCAGCTTAGTTTTGGGACAGGGAGTGGAGACCCAGTACTTC.

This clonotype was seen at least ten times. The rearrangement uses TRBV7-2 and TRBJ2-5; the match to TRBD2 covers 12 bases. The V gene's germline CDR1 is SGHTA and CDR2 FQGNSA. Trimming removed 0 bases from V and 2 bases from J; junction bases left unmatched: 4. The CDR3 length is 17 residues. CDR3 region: CASSLALLAGGQETQYF. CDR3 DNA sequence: TGTGCCAGCAGCTTAGCGCTACTAGCGGGGGGACAAGAGACCCAGTACTTC.

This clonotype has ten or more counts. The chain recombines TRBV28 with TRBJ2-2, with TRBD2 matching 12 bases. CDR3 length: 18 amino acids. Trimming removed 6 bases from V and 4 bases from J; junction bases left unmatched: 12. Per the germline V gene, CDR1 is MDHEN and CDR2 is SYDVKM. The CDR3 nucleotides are TGTGCCAGCAGCCGCCGGAGCCCTAGCGGGGGGGCCACCGGGGAGCTGTTTTTT. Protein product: CASSRRSPSGGATGELFF.

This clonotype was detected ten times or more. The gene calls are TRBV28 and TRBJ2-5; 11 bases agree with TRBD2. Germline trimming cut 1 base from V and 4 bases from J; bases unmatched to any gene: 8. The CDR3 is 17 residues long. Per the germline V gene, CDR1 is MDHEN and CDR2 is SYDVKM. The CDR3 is CASSLFSGRAERETQYF. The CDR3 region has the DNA TGTGCCAGCAGTTTATTTAGCGGGAGGGCCGAACGAGAGACCCAGTACTTC.

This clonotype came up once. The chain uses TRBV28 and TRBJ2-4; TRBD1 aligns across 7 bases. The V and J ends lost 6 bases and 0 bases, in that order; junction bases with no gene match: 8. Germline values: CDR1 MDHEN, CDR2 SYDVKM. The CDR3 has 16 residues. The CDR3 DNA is TGTGCCAGCAGCCGGGACAGAGAAATAGCCAAAAACATTCAGTACTTC. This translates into CASSRDREIAKNIQYF.

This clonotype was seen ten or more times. Here the CDR3 DNA reads TGCAGCGTTGCTTATGTTGGGGGACTGGGCGGTGAAAAACTGTTTTTT. Protein product: CSVAYVGGLGGEKLFF. The V and J genes are TRBV29-1 and TRBJ1-4, with D possibly TRBD1 on 5 matching bases. The CDR3 loop spans 16 amino acids. V shed 4 bases and J shed 7 bases, with 22 bases lying between them. CDR1 is SQVTM and CDR2 is ANQGSEA in the germline V gene.

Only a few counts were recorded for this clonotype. The CDR3 bases are TGTGCCAGCAGCCCACCCCGGAGCGGGATTGAGACCCAGTACTTC. This codes for CASSPPRSGIETQYF. This chain uses TRBV13 with TRBJ2-5; 7 positions match TRBD2. This CDR3 region has 15 residues. Germline assignment: CDR1 PRHDT and CDR2 FYEKMQ (reference sequence). V dropped 5 bases and J dropped 5; count of bases not matched to a gene: 11.

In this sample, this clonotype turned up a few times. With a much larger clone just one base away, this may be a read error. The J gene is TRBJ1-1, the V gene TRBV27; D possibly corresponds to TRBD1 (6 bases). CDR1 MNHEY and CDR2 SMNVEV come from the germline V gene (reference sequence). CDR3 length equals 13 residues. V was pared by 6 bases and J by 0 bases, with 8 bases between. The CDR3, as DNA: TGTGCCAGCAGCGGGGACATGAACACTGAAGCTTTCTTT. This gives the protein CASSGDMNTEAFF.

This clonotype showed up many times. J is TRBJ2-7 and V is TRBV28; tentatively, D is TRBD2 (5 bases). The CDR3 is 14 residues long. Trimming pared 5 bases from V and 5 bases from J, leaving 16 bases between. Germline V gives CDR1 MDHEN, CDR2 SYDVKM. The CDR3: CASSDWGVGHEQYF. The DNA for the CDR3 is TGTGCCAGCAGTGATTGGGGAGTCGGCCACGAGCAGTACTTC.

CDR3 coding DNA: TGCGCCAGCAGCTTACACCTCAATCAGCCCCAGCATTTT. Translation gives CASSLHLNQPQHF. This chain links TRBV4-1 with TRBJ1-5; D uncertain. The CDR3 loop spans 13 amino acids. Germline V CDR1 and CDR2: MGHRA, YSYEKL. Trimming pared 5 bases from V and 3 bases from J, leaving 8 bases between.

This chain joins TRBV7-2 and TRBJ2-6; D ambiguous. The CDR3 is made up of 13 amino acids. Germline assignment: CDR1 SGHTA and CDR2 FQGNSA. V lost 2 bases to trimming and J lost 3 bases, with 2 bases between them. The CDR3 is CASSLNGANVLTF. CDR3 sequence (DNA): TGTGCCAGCAGCTTAAATGGGGCCAACGTCCTGACTTTC.

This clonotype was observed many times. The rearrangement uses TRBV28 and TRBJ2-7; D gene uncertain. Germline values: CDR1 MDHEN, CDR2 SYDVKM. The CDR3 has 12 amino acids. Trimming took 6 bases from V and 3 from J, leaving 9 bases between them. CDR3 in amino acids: CASRTTYYEQYF. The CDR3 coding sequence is TGTGCCAGCAGAACTACATACTACGAGCAGTACTTC.

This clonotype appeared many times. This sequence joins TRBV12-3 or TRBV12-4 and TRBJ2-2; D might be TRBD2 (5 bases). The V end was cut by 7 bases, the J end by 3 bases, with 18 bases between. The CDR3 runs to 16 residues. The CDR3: CASTPSGPGDTGELFF. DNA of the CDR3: TGTGCCAGCACCCCCAGCGGCCCTGGGGACACCGGGGAGCTGTTTTTT.

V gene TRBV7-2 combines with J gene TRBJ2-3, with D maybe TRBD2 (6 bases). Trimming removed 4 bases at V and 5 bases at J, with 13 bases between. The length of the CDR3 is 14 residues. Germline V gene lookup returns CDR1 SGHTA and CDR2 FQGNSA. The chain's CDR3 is CASSSGTLRDTQYF. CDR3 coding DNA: TGTGCCAGCAGCTCCGGGACTTTACGAGATACGCAGTATTTT.

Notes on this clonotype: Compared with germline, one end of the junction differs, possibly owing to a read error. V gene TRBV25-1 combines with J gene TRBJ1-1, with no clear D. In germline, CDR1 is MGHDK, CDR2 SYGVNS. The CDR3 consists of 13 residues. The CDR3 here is CTSSESWNTEAFF. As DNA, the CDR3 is TGTACCAGCAGTGAATCTTGGAACACTGAAGCTTTCTTT.